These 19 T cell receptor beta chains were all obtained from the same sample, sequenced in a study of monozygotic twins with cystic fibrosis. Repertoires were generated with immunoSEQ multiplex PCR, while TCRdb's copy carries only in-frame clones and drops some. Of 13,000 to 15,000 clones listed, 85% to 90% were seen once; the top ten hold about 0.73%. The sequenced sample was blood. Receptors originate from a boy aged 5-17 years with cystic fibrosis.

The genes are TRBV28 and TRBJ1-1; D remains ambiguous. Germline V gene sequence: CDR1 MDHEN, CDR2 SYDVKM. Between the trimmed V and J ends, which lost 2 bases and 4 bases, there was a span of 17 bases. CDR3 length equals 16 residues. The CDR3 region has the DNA TGTGCCAGCAGTTTAAGGTGGCCAACCTGGCGCACTGAAGCTTTCTTT. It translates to CASSLRWPTWRTEAFF.

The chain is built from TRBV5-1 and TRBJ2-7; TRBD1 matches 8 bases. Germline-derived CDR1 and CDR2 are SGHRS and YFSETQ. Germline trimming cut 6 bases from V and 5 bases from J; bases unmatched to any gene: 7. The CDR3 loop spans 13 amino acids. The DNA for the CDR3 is TGCGCCAGCACGGGCCAGGGGGCGGACGAGCAGTACTTC. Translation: CASTGQGADEQYF.

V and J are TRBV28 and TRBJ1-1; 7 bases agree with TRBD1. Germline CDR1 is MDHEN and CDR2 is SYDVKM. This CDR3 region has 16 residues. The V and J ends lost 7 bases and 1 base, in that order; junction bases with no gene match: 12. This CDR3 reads CASTGVPGGANTEAFF. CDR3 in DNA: TGTGCCAGCACGGGGGTTCCAGGGGGAGCGAACACTGAAGCTTTCTTT.

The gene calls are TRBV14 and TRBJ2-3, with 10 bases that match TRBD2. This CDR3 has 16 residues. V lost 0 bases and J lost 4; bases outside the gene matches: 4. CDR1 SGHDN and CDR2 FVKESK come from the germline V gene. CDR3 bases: TGTGCCAGCAGCCAAGATCACCTAGCGGGAGCAGATACGCAGTATTTT. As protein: CASSQDHLAGADTQYF.

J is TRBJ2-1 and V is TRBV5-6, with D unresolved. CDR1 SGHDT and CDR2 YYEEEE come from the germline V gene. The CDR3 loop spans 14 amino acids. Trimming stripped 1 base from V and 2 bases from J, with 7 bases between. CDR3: CASSLSGTYNEQFF. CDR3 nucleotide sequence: TGTGCCAGCAGCTTGTCTGGGACCTACAATGAGCAGTTCTTC.

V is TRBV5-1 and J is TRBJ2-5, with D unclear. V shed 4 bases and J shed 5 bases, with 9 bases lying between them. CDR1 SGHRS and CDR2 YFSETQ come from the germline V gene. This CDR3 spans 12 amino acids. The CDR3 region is CASSNGEETQYF. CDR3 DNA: TGCGCCAGCAGCAATGGAGAGGAGACCCAGTACTTC.

The CDR3 region is CASSPYDRLGNEQFF. As DNA, the CDR3 is TGTGCCAGCAGCCCCTACGACAGGCTGGGGAATGAGCAGTTCTTC. V is TRBV9 and J is TRBJ2-1, with D maybe TRBD1 (6 bases). The ends were cut back, 4 bases at V and 7 bases at J, with 18 bases in the middle. Looked up from germline, CDR1 is SGDLS and CDR2 is YYNGEE. The CDR3 length is 15 residues.

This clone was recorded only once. CDR3 protein: CASSLARQSGRPYEQYF. DNA for the CDR3: TGCGCCAGCAGCTTGGCTCGGCAGAGCGGGAGGCCTTACGAGCAGTACTTC. The genes are TRBV5-1 and TRBJ2-7; 9 nucleotides line up with TRBD2. The V segment lost 0 bases and the J segment 4 bases; nucleotides outside the gene matches: 11. The CDR3 sequence is 17 residues long. The germline V gene has CDR1 SGHRS and CDR2 YFSETQ.

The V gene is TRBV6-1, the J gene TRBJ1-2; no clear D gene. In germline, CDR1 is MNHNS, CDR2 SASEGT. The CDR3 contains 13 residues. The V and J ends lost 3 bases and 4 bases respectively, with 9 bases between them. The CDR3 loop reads CASSDSAAYGYTF. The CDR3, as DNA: TGTGCCAGCAGTGACTCCGCGGCCTATGGCTACACCTTC.

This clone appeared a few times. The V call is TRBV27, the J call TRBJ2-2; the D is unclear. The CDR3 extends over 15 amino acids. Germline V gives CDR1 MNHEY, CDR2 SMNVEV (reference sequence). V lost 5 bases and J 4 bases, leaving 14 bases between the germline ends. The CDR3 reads CASSTRTKATGELFF. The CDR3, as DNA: TGTGCCAGCAGTACCCGGACGAAAGCCACCGGGGAGCTGTTTTTT.

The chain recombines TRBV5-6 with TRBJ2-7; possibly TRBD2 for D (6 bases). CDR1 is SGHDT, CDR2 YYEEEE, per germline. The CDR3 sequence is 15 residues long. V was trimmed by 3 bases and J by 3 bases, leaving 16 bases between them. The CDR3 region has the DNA TGTGCCAGCAGCTGGCTGGTGGGCGGGAACTACGAGCAGTACTTC. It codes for CASSWLVGGNYEQYF.

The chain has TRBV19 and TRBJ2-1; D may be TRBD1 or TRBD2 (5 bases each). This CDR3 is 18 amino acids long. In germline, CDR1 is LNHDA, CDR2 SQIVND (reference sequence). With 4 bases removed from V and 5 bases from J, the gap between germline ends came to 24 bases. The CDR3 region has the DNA TGTGCCAGTAGTAGTTCAGGACCGGATGGGACGGGCCACAATGAGCAGTTCTTC. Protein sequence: CASSSSGPDGTGHNEQFF.

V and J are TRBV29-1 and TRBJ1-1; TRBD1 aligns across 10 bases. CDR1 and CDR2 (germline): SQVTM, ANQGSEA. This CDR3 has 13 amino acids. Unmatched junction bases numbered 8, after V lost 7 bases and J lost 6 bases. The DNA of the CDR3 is TGCAGCGCTGGACAGGGGGGGTTCGCTGAAGCTTTCTTT. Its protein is CSAGQGGFAEAFF.

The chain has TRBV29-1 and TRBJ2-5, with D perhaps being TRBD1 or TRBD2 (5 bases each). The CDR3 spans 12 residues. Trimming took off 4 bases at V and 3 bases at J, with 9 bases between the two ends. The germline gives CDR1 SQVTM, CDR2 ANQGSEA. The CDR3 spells CSVVRGEETQYF. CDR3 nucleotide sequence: TGCAGCGTTGTTAGGGGAGAAGAGACCCAGTACTTC.

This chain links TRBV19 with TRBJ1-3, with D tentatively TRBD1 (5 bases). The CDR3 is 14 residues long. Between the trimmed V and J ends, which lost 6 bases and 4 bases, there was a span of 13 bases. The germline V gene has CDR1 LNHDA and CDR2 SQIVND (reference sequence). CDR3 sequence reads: CASRQDNSGNTIYF. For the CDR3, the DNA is TGTGCCAGTAGACAGGACAATTCCGGAAACACCATATATTTT.

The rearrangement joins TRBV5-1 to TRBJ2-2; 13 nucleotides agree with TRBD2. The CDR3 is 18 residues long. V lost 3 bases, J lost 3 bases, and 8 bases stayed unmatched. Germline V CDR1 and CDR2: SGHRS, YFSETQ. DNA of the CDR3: TGCGCCAGCAGCTCTCCGGGGACTAGCGGGACTTACACCGGGGAGCTGTTTTTT. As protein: CASSSPGTSGTYTGELFF.

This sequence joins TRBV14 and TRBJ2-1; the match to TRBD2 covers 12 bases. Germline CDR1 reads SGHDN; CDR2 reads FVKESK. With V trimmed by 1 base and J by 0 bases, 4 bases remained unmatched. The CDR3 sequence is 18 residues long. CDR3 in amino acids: CASSQGLAGAASYNEQFF. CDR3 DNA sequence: TGTGCCAGCAGCCAAGGACTAGCGGGAGCGGCCTCCTACAATGAGCAGTTCTTC.

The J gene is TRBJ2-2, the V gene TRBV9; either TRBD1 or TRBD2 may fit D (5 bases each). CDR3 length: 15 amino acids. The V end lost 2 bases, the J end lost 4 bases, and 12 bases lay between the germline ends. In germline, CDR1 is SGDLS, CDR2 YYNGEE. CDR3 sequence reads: CASSVGGGSTGELFF. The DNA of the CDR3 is TGTGCCAGCAGCGTGGGTGGGGGAAGCACCGGGGAGCTGTTTTTT. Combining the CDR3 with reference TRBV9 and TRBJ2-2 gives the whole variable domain DSGVTQTPKHLITATGQRVTLRCSPRSGDLSVYWYQQSLDQGLQFLIQYYNGEERAKGNILERFSAQQFPDLHSELNLSSLELGDSALYFCASSVGGGSTGELFFGEGSRLTVL.

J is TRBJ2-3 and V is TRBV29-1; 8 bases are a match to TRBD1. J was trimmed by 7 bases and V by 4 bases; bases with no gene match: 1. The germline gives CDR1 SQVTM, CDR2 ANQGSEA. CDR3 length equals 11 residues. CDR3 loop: CSVGQGNTQYF. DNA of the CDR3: TGCAGCGTTGGACAGGGGAATACGCAGTATTTT.